Listed below are T cell receptor beta chains from one sample, sequenced in a study of cytomegalovirus exposure and HLA in healthy donors. Method: immunoSEQ multiplex PCR; TCRdb's copy keeps in-frame clones and lacks some. The sample records over 200,000 clones, 90% being singletons. The material sequenced was PBMCs. These TCRs come from a woman under 30 in good health and CMV-seronegative. The CDR3 runs from the conserved cysteine through the conserved F or W. The D gene is left open where the match is weak. Rows may omit the clone size; those that give it use once, few, many or a size class.

j_call clone_size d_call v_call cdr3_nt cdr3_aa
TRBJ2-3 NA NA TRBV28 TGTGCCAGCAGTTTGATAGGGGACACCACAGATACGCAGTATTTT CASSLIGDTTDTQYF
TRBJ1-5 NA TRBD1 TRBV19 TGTGCCAGTAGTGTGGAACAGGGGGCAAATCAGCCCCAGCATTTT CASSVEQGANQPQHF
TRBJ2-5 NA NA TRBV28 TGTGCCAGCAGCTCTCTTAAGGGGCTCCAAGAGACCCAGTACTTC CASSSLKGLQETQYF
TRBJ1-6 NA NA TRBV5-1 TGCGCCAGCAGCTACGCCGGGAGCTCCTATAATTCACCCCTCCACTTT CASSYAGSSYNSPLHF
TRBJ2-2 NA TRBD1 TRBV18 TGTGCCAGCTCACCACTCAGGGGGCCCGGGGAGCTGTTTTTT CASSPLRGPGELFF
TRBJ2-1 NA TRBD1 TRBV15 TGTGCCACCAGCAGCCGGGACAGGGAATACAATGAGCAGTTCTTC CATSSRDREYNEQFF
TRBJ1-2 NA NA TRBV27 TGTGCCAGCAGTGTACTCGGTTTGAGTGGCTACACCTTC CASSVLGLSGYTF
TRBJ2-1 NA TRBD1 TRBV27 TGTGCCAGCAGTCACGGACAGGGTTGGAGTTCCTACAATGAGCAGTTCTTC CASSHGQGWSSYNEQFF
TRBJ2-7 NA TRBD1 TRBV6-1 TGTGCCAGCTGCGAGGGGGACAGCACCTACGAGCAGTACTTC CASCEGDSTYEQYF
TRBJ1-2 NA NA TRBV11-2 TGTGCCAGCAGCTTAAACGGTCAACGCGGGAGGATCTATGGCTACACCTTC CASSLNGQRGRIYGYTF
TRBJ2-2 NA NA TRBV7-2 TGTGCCAGCAGCTTAGCGAGACTCAACACCGGGGAGCTGTTTTTT CASSLARLNTGELFF
TRBJ2-1 once NA TRBV5-6 TGTGCCAGCAGCTTGAGTCTGGCCGTTGAGCAGTTCTTC CASSLSLAVEQFF
TRBJ1-2 NA NA TRBV6-6 TGTGCCAGCAGTTTACAGGTGAACTATGGCTACACCTTC CASSLQVNYGYTF
TRBJ2-7 NA TRBD2 TRBV4-1 TGCGCCAGCAGCCCACTAGCGGGGGGGCCGACTCGGGAGCAGTACTTC CASSPLAGGPTREQYF
TRBJ1-2 NA NA TRBV29-1 TGCAGCGTGGACCCTCTGAGAGGGCGCGGCTACACCTTC CSVDPLRGRGYTF
TRBJ1-5 few TRBD1 TRBV5-1 TGCGCCAGCAGCCTGATTCGACAGGGCTATAGCAATCAGCCCCAGCATTTT CASSLIRQGYSNQPQHF
TRBJ2-7 many NA TRBV5-6 TGTGCCAGCAGCTCGCGACACTACGAGCAGTACTTC CASSSRHYEQYF
TRBJ2-5 NA TRBD2 TRBV4-1 TGCGCCAGCAGCCAAAGCGGGGGGCAGGGAAAAGAGACCCAGTACTTC CASSQSGGQGKETQYF
TRBJ2-7 NA NA TRBV11-2 TGTGCCAGCAGCTTAGATATCGGTATTAGCTACGAGCAGTACTTC CASSLDIGISYEQYF
TRBJ2-7 NA TRBD1 TRBV6-6 TGTGCCAGCAGTTACTCCGGGACAGGGACTTTCCACGAGCAGTACTTC CASSYSGTGTFHEQYF
TRBJ2-7 once NA TRBV19 TGTGCCAGTAGTATGCCGGGGAACGAGCAGTACTTC CASSMPGNEQYF
TRBJ2-3 NA NA TRBV5-5 TGTGCCAGCAGCTTGTTAACAGATACGCAGTATTTT CASSLLTDTQYF
TRBJ2-2 NA NA TRBV27 TGTGCCAGCAGTTCGCTTAGGACAGACACCGGGGAGCTGTTTTTT CASSSLRTDTGELFF
TRBJ2-1 NA TRBD2 TRBV2 TGTGCCAGCAGTCCTAGCGGGGGGGCCAGTAATGAGCAGTTCTTC CASSPSGGASNEQFF
TRBJ2-3 NA TRBD1 TRBV27 TGTGCCAGCAGCCCCGGACAGGGAGCTAGCACAGATACGCAGTATTTT CASSPGQGASTDTQYF
TRBJ1-5 NA NA TRBV27 TGTGCCAGCAGTCTAGGCGGCCCGTATAGCAATCAGCCCCAGCATTTT CASSLGGPYSNQPQHF
TRBJ2-1 once TRBD1 TRBV7-6 TGTGCCAGCAGCTTAGTTATCCAGGGGGCAGATGAGCAGTTCTTC CASSLVIQGADEQFF
TRBJ2-3 once TRBD2 TRBV25-1 TGTGCCAGCAGTGACTGGACTAGCGGGGAGGGCACAGATACGCAGTATTTT CASSDWTSGEGTDTQYF
TRBJ2-3 NA TRBD2 TRBV9 TGTGCCAGCAGCCCTAGGGGTAGTAGCGGGGGACTAACAGATAGGCAGTATTTT CASSPRGSSGGLTDRQYF
TRBJ2-7 many NA TRBV7-7 TGTGCTAGCAGCTCTGAGCTGGGCCAAGAGCAGTACTTC CASSSELGQEQYF
TRBJ1-5 NA NA TRBV28 TGTGCCAGCAGTTTGGGGGGACAGCCCCAGCATTTT CASSLGGQPQHF
TRBJ1-1 NA NA TRBV5-4 TGTGCCAGCAGCAAACAGCAGAACACTGAAGCTTTCTTT CASSKQQNTEAFF
TRBJ1-4 NA NA TRBV10-1 TGCGCCAGCAGTGAAGGGGGAACTAATGAAAAACTGTTTTTT CASSEGGTNEKLFF
TRBJ2-5 NA TRBD2 TRBV30 TGTGCCTGGAGGAAAGCGGGGGTACAAGAGACCCAGTACTTC CAWRKAGVQETQYF
TRBJ2-6 NA NA TRBV19 TGTGCCAGTAGTCAGTCCTCTGGGGCCAACGTCCTGACTTTC CASSQSSGANVLTF
TRBJ1-1 NA NA TRBV6-6 TGTGCCAGCAGTCCAGGTAGAACTGAAGCTTTCTTT CASSPGRTEAFF
TRBJ1-1 NA NA TRBV7-9 TGTGCCAGCAGCTTAGATTCCCAGAACACTGAAGCTTTCTTT CASSLDSQNTEAFF
TRBJ1-2 once NA TRBV29-1 TGCAGCGCGGAACCGGCGGGTTATGGCTACACCTTC CSAEPAGYGYTF
TRBJ2-1 NA TRBD1 TRBV27 TGTGCCAGCACCCGACAGGGGGCTCTCAATGAGCAGTTCTTC CASTRQGALNEQFF
TRBJ1-5 NA TRBD1 TRBV5-6 TGTGCCAGCAGCAAGGGACAGTTAAGAACAAATAGCAATCAGCCCCAGCATTTT CASSKGQLRTNSNQPQHF
TRBJ2-7 NA TRBD1 TRBV7-9 TGTGCCAGCAGCGGCGGGACAGGGGCCCACGAGCAGTACTTC CASSGGTGAHEQYF
TRBJ2-1 once NA TRBV11-2 TGTGCCAGCAGTCTAGGGGGGGGGTTTAATGAGCAGTTCTTC CASSLGGGFNEQFF
TRBJ2-1 NA NA TRBV27 TGTGCCAGCAGTTCAGACACTTACAATGAGCAGTTCTTC CASSSDTYNEQFF
TRBJ1-6 NA TRBD1 TRBV28 TGTGCCAGTTCAGACAGGGCTGGGAATTCACCCCTCCACTTT CASSDRAGNSPLHF
TRBJ2-1 NA TRBD1 TRBV4-3 TGCGCCAGCAGCCACGGGGCAGGGGGTGGAAATGAGCAGTTCTTC CASSHGAGGGNEQFF
TRBJ1-2 NA NA TRBV7-8 TGTGCCAGCAGCTGGTACATGGAGGGCTACACCTTC CASSWYMEGYTF
TRBJ1-1 once NA TRBV28 TGTGCCAGCACCGGATCGAGGTTGCGTTACACTGAAGCTTTCTTT CASTGSRLRYTEAFF
TRBJ2-6 NA NA TRBV28 TGTGCCAGCAGTTTTTGGTCGGGAGAGTTCAATGGGGCCAACGTCCTGACTTTC CASSFWSGEFNGANVLTF
TRBJ1-3 once NA TRBV6-1 TGTGCCAGCAGGAAAGACAGGACCTCTGGAAACACCATATATTTT CASRKDRTSGNTIYF